The 25 T cell receptor beta chains below all came from one sample that was sequenced in a study of T cell responses to AZD1222 COVID-19 vaccine. The repertoire was sequenced with immunoSEQ multiplex PCR; TCRdb's copy has only in-frame clones and lacks some. The sample yields roughly 80,000 clones, 75% to 95% seen once. Specimen: peripheral blood, collected on day 0 of MenACWY control vaccination. These receptor sequences come from an adult in good health.

This chain links TRBV6-4 with TRBJ2-2; 8 nucleotides line up with TRBD1. V was pared by 9 bases and J by 3 bases, with 9 bases of the junction left unmatched. This CDR3 comprises 15 residues. CDR1 and CDR2 (germline): MRHNA, SNTAGT. CDR3 protein: CASSADREDTGELFF. The CDR3, as DNA: TGTGCCAGTTCGGCGGACAGGGAAGACACCGGGGAGCTGTTTTTT.

This clone showed up just once. The V and J genes are TRBV7-8 and TRBJ1-6, with unresolved D. The germline V and J ends were trimmed by 3 bases and 7 bases, with 16 bases remaining between them. The CDR3 contains 16 residues. Per germline, CDR1 SGHVS and CDR2 FQNEAQ. For the CDR3, the DNA is TGTGCCAGCAGCTTCTACGGCGGACTGGAGAATTCACCCCTCCACTTT. Amino acid sequence: CASSFYGGLENSPLHF.

The rearrangement uses TRBV11-3 and TRBJ1-1; unclear D gene. V was shortened by 3 bases and J by 1 base, with 6 bases between the two germline ends. The germline gives CDR1 SGHNT, CDR2 YENEEA. CDR3 length equals 13 residues. The CDR3: CASSLDGNTEAFF. The DNA for the CDR3 is TGTGCCAGCAGCTTGGATGGGAACACTGAAGCTTTCTTT.

The chain joins TRBV5-4 to TRBJ1-3, with D possibly matching TRBD1 (5 bases). V lost 3 bases and J lost 0, with 13 bases in between. This CDR3 spans 16 amino acids. Germline V gene data show CDR1 as SGHNT and CDR2 as YYREEE (reference sequence). The CDR3, as DNA: TGTGCCAGCAGCTCTGACTCAGGGAGCTCTGGAAACACCATATATTTT. Amino acids: CASSSDSGSSGNTIYF. Based on the CDR3 plus reference TRBV5-4 and TRBJ1-3, the full variable domain is ETGVTQSPTHLIKTRGQQVTLRCSSQSGHNTVSWYQQALGQGPQFIFQYYREEENGRGNFPPRFSGLQFPNYSSELNVNALELDDSALYLCASSSDSGSSGNTIYFGEGSWLTVV.

The chain has TRBV7-2 and TRBJ2-1; the match to TRBD2 covers 12 bases. With V trimmed by 1 base and J by 6 bases, 4 bases remained unmatched. CDR3 length equals 16 residues. The V gene's germline CDR1 is SGHTA and CDR2 FQGNSA. The CDR3 DNA is TGTGCCAGCAGCTTAGTTGGACTAGCGGGATTCAATGAGCAGTTCTTC. It translates to CASSLVGLAGFNEQFF.

The V gene is TRBV5-1, the J gene TRBJ1-6, with TRBD1 as a possible D gene (6 bases). CDR1 SGHRS and CDR2 YFSETQ come from the germline V gene. V lost 1 base to trimming and J lost 6 bases, with 8 bases between them. This CDR3 is 14 amino acids long. CDR3 loop: CASSLLDSNSPLHF. The CDR3 DNA is TGCGCCAGCAGCTTGCTGGACAGTAATTCACCCCTCCACTTT. The variable domain in full, with the rest retrieved from reference TRBV5-1 and TRBJ1-6, is KAGVTQTPRYLIKTRGQQVTLSCSPISGHRSVSWYQQTPGQGLQFLFEYFSETQRNKGNFPGRFSGRQFSNSRSEMNVSTLELGDSALYLCASSLLDSNSPLHFGNGTRLTVT.

The J gene is TRBJ1-6, the V gene TRBV6-5; D remains ambiguous. Germline V gives CDR1 MNHEY, CDR2 SVGAGI. V gave up 8 bases and J gave up 11 bases, with 16 bases separating them. The CDR3 consists of 13 residues. CDR3 loop: CASLRDPQAPLHF. The CDR3 nucleotides are TGTGCCAGCCTCCGGGATCCCCAGGCACCCCTCCACTTT.

The gene calls are TRBV3-1 (or the pseudogene TRBV3-2) and TRBJ1-2; 11 bases match TRBD1. CDR3 size: 16 residues. V dropped 5 bases and J dropped 5; count of bases not matched to a gene: 10. Germline V gene data show CDR1 as LGHDT and CDR2 as YNNKEL (reference sequence). The CDR3 region has the DNA TGTGCCAGCAGCTCCGGGACAGGGGGGCGACAGTATGGCTACACCTTC. Translated: CASSSGTGGRQYGYTF.

The chain carries TRBV4-3 and TRBJ2-2, with 9 bases lining up with TRBD2. The CDR3 has 15 residues. CDR1 and CDR2 from the germline V gene are LGHNA and YSLEER. Unmatched junction bases numbered 5, after V lost 4 bases and J lost 5 bases. The CDR3 DNA reads as TGCGCCAGCAGCCCGGGAGCGGGGGGAACCGGGGAGCTGTTTTTT. This sequence encodes CASSPGAGGTGELFF.

This chain links TRBV12-3 or TRBV12-4 with TRBJ1-4; D is ambiguous. CDR3 length: 13 amino acids. V was shortened by 8 bases and J by 0 bases, with 7 bases between the two germline ends. The CDR3: CASGHSTNEKLFF. DNA for the CDR3: TGTGCCAGCGGTCATTCAACTAATGAAAAACTGTTTTTT.

This sequence joins TRBV19 and TRBJ2-1; TRBD2 aligns across 12 bases. This CDR3 has 16 amino acids. Germline-derived CDR1 and CDR2 are LNHDA and SQIVND (reference sequence). V was pared by 5 bases and J by 9 bases, with 11 bases of the junction left unmatched. In nucleotides, the CDR3 is TGTGCCAGTAGTGGGACTAGCGGGCGGTACAAGGGTGAGCAGTTCTTC. This gives the protein CASSGTSGRYKGEQFF.

The chain recombines TRBV7-2 with TRBJ2-2, with 12 nucleotides matching TRBD2. There are 15 residues in the CDR3. Germline CDR1 SGHTA, CDR2 FQGNSA. J was trimmed by 5 bases and V by 4 bases; bases with no gene match: 2. The DNA for the CDR3 is TGTGCCAGCAGCTCAACTAGCGGGGGGACCGGGGAGCTGTTTTTT. Protein sequence: CASSSTSGGTGELFF.

V gene TRBV1 combines with J gene TRBJ2-2. TRBV1 is termed a pseudogene. The CDR3 sequence is 21 residues long. The chain's CDR3 is CTSSQVTASHPIEGGSGELFF. The CDR3 DNA follows: TGCACCAGCAGCCAAGTAACCGCTTCTCACCCGATCGAGGGGGGCTCCGGGGAGCTGTTTTTT.

The V call is TRBV28, the J call TRBJ1-5; TRBD1 agrees at 7 bases. CDR3 length: 14 amino acids. CDR1 is MDHEN, CDR2 SYDVKM, per germline. Trimming removed 6 bases from V and 8 bases from J; junction bases left unmatched: 10. CDR3 nucleotide sequence: TGTGCCAGCAGCCGAGGGGGCTCCCTCGAGCCCCAGCATTTT. This gives the protein CASSRGGSLEPQHF.

The chain links TRBV28 to TRBJ1-3; possibly TRBD1 for D (6 bases). CDR3 length equals 15 residues. CDR1 and CDR2 from the germline V gene are MDHEN and SYDVKM. With 6 bases removed from V and 0 bases from J, the gap between germline ends came to 12 bases. The CDR3 loop is CASSRGQNSGNTIYF. In DNA, the CDR3 is TGTGCCAGCAGCAGGGGACAAAACTCTGGAAACACCATATATTTT.

V gene TRBV28 combines with J gene TRBJ1-6; no clear D gene. The CDR3 runs 17 residues. V shed 3 bases and J shed 0 bases, with 12 bases lying between them. CDR1 is MDHEN and CDR2 is SYDVKM in the germline V gene. In DNA, the CDR3 is TGTGCCAGCAGTTTCCCCAAGTTGAGCTCCTATAATTCACCCCTCCACTTT. It specifies CASSFPKLSSYNSPLHF.

The rearrangement links TRBV27 to TRBJ2-7; TRBD2 matches at 9 bases. J gave up 3 bases and V 7 bases, and 10 bases lay outside the gene matches. The germline CDR1 and CDR2 sequences are MNHEY and SMNVEV (reference sequence). The CDR3 covers 15 residues. In nucleotides, the CDR3 is TGTGCCAGCAAAGTTACTAGCGGGTGGTTCTACGAGCAGTACTTC. It is translated as CASKVTSGWFYEQYF.

The chain combines TRBV6-5 with TRBJ1-2; possible D gene TRBD1, 6 bases. The CDR3 covers 15 residues. Trimming left V 4 bases short and J 1 base short, with 13 bases between. Germline V gives CDR1 MNHEY, CDR2 SVGAGI. This chain's CDR3 is CASSSQPGVNYGYTF. In DNA form, the CDR3 reads TGTGCCAGCAGTTCTCAGCCAGGGGTTAACTATGGCTACACCTTC.

DNA for the CDR3: TGTGCCACCCCCCCCCGGTTGAACACTGAAGCTTTCTTT. This translates into CATPPRLNTEAFF. The gene calls are TRBV6-7 and TRBJ1-1; no clear D gene. TRBV6-7 is marked as an open reading frame, function uncertain. Trimming took 10 bases from V and 0 from J, leaving 12 bases between them. There are 13 residues in the CDR3.

V is TRBV6-4 and J is TRBJ2-7, with D tentatively TRBD1 (5 bases). With 8 bases removed from V and 4 bases from J, the gap between germline ends came to 24 bases. Germline CDR1 MRHNA, CDR2 SNTAGT. This CDR3 region has 16 residues. The CDR3 loop is CASLPSDRGSKYEQYF. The CDR3, as DNA: TGTGCCAGCCTACCCTCCGACAGAGGATCGAAATACGAGCAGTACTTC.

The chain couples TRBV27 to TRBJ1-6; 8 nucleotides agree with TRBD1. This CDR3 comprises 15 residues. The V gene end was trimmed by 6 bases and the J gene end by 10 bases; junction bases not matched to a gene: 11. CDR1 and CDR2 from the germline V gene are MNHEY and SMNVEV (reference sequence). CDR3 sequence: CASRNSDRVDSPLHF. CDR3 nucleotide sequence: TGTGCCAGCAGAAACTCGGACAGGGTAGACTCACCCCTCCACTTT.

This chain joins TRBV19 and TRBJ1-1; 7 nucleotides agree with TRBD1. CDR3 length: 17 amino acids. Germline CDR1 is LNHDA and CDR2 is SQIVND (reference sequence). V lost 9 bases to trimming and J lost 1 base; unmatched junction nucleotides: 17. The CDR3 sequence is CASKKQGFLERNTEAFF. The CDR3 coding sequence is TGTGCCAGCAAGAAACAGGGGTTTCTAGAGCGGAACACTGAAGCTTTCTTT.

The chain carries TRBV5-6 and TRBJ1-1; D remains unclear. The V and J ends lost 1 base and 1 base respectively, with 8 bases between them. This CDR3 region has 14 residues. Germline V CDR1 and CDR2: SGHDT, YYEEEE. The CDR3 sequence: CASSLPGRNTEAFF. For the CDR3, the DNA is TGTGCCAGCAGCTTGCCCGGCCGGAACACTGAAGCTTTCTTT.

The chain recombines TRBV10-3 with TRBJ2-1; D is ambiguous. The CDR3 is made up of 8 amino acids. The germline V gene encodes CDR1 ENHRY and CDR2 SYGVKD. The CDR3 region is CECYEQFF. DNA for the CDR3: TGTGAGTGCTATGAGCAGTTCTTC.

The rearrangement uses TRBV5-4 and TRBJ2-5; 9 bases align to TRBD1. The V gene end was trimmed by 3 bases and the J gene end by 5 bases; junction bases not matched to a gene: 5. The germline gives CDR1 SGHNT, CDR2 YYREEE (reference sequence). This CDR3 comprises 14 residues. CDR3 bases: TGTGCCAGCAGCTGGGCGACAGGGGGTGAGACCCAGTACTTC. Protein product: CASSWATGGETQYF.